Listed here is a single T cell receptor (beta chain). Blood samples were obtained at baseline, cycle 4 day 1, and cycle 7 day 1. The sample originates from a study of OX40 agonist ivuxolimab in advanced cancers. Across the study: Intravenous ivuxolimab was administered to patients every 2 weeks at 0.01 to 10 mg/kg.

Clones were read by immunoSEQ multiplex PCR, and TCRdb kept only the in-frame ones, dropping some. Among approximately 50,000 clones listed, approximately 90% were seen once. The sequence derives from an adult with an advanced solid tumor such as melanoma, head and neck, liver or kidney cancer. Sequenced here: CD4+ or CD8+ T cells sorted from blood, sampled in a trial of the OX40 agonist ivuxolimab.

This CDR3 is CASSLASRGKTEAFF. CDR3 coding DNA: TGTGCCAGCAGCTTAGCTAGCCGGGGGAAGACTGAAGCTTTCTTT. This chain joins TRBV7-9 and TRBJ1-1; D perhaps matches TRBD1 (5 bases). With 0 bases removed from V and 5 bases from J, the gap between germline ends came to 13 bases. CDR3 length equals 15 residues. The germline CDR1 and CDR2 sequences are SEHNR and FQNEAQ (reference sequence).